This record covers a single T cell receptor (beta chain). The antigen is not known. This CDR3 contains 15 residues. The germline CDR1 and CDR2 sequences are MNHEY and SVGAGI. About 37,500 genome equivalents of blood DNA were amplified for TRB. This sample stems from a study of T cell clusters in autoimmune cytopenias. Multiplex touch-down PCR amplified TRB using TRB-A and TRB-B pools in one tube. Each CDR3 protein gets one entry in TCRdb, which reprocessed the multiplex PCR reads and gives no DNA. The repertoire table contains a few thousand distinct CDR3 sequences. Study conclusions and caveats: TRB repertoire shifts in secondary cytopenia and chronic lymphocytic leukemia mostly reflected lymphoma, not autoimmunity. No experiment has yet validated the function of the T cell clusters defined in silico.

These sequences were also reported in another study, on T cell repertoires in aging, cancer and after chemotherapy. That investigation notes: Donors were grouped into six age bands spanning 30 or younger through 70 or older.

Sequencing input: peripheral blood. The chain couples TRBV6-5 to TRBJ2-3; there is no DNA to check the TCRdb D call of TRBD1. This clonotype was sampled from a human donor in good health. The CDR3 reads CASSYQGLPTDTQYF.